The clone carrying this T cell receptor beta chain was seen more than once but under ten times. Losses at the gene ends were 3 bases for V and 0 bases for J; bases not matched to a gene: 9. This CDR3 has 16 amino acids. Germline V gene data show CDR1 as DFQATT and CDR2 as SNEGSKA (reference sequence). TCRdb re-derived calls from the 5' RACE reads in MiXCR, one entry per CDR3 protein. The table shows around 53,000 distinct CDR3 sequences, with about 14% occurring only once. This specimen belongs to a study of T cells of healthy individuals. The source of this sequence is a human donor in good health. V gene TRBV20-1 combines with J gene TRBJ2-3, with 7 nucleotides matching TRBD1. The DNA of the CDR3 is TGCAGTGCTAGGGGAGTGCAGGGGGATAGCACAGATACGCAGTATTTT. Translating gives CSARGVQGDSTDTQYF.